The rows below give T cell receptor beta chains drawn from one sample of a study of PD-1 blockade in classical Hodgkin lymphoma. TCRdb's copy holds only in-frame clones and misses some; the assay was immunoSEQ multiplex PCR. The sample comprises fewer than 35,000 clones, 85% to 95% of which are singletons, and 2.3% rests with the top ten. The sequenced sample was peripheral blood mononuclear cells (PBMCs). These receptors originate from a human donor with classical Hodgkin lymphoma. Each CDR3 is given with its conserved first and last residue. D genes are given only for firm matches. Where a row states a size, it is once, few, many or the class of an expanded clone; other rows omit it.

-	15	-	TRBV4-1	TRBJ1-2	CASSQPFTGKNGYTF	TGCGCCAGCAGCCAACCTTTTACAGGGAAGAATGGCTACACCTTC
-	14	-	TRBV7-6	TRBJ2-2	CASSLGMGTGELFF	TGTGCCAGCAGCTTAGGGATGGGGACCGGGGAGCTGTTTTTT
once	12	TRBD1	TRBV30	TRBJ1-2	CAWSGQGYGYTF	TGTGCCTGGAGTGGACAGGGGTATGGCTACACCTTC
-	21	TRBD2	TRBV7-6	TRBJ2-1	CASSLSGTSGGAGYAYNEQFF	TGTGCCAGCAGCCTAAGCGGGACTAGCGGGGGGGCCGGGTACGCCTACAATGAGCAGTTCTTC
-	15	-	TRBV5-5	TRBJ1-2	CASSPEAIANYGYTF	TGTGCCAGCAGCCCCGAGGCGATAGCTAACTATGGCTACACCTTC
-	13	-	TRBV6-5	TRBJ2-1	CASRRLAYNEQFF	TGTGCCAGCAGGCGACTAGCCTACAATGAGCAGTTCTTC
-	16	TRBD1	TRBV5-1	TRBJ1-4	CASSPPGTGRNEKLFF	TGCGCCAGCAGCCCCCCCGGGACAGGGCGGAATGAAAAACTGTTTTTT
-	13	-	TRBV6-5	TRBJ2-7	CASSRQATYEQYF	TGTGCCAGCAGTAGACAGGCAACCTACGAGCAGTACTTC
-	14	TRBD1	TRBV5-6	TRBJ2-1	CASSFGTGWNEQFF	TGTGCCAGCAGCTTTGGGACAGGATGGAATGAGCAGTTCTTC
once	13	-	TRBV7-9	TRBJ1-2	CASSPAQGNGYTF	TGTGCCAGCAGCCCGGCGCAAGGCAATGGCTACACCTTC
-	16	-	TRBV19	TRBJ1-1	CASSIIAGGAGTEAFF	TGTGCCAGTAGTATCATCGCGGGGGGCGCGGGAACTGAAGCTTTCTTT
-	15	TRBD2	TRBV6-5	TRBJ2-7	CASFGLAGERYEQYF	TGTGCCAGCTTTGGACTAGCGGGAGAACGCTACGAGCAGTACTTC
once	15	-	TRBV7-6	TRBJ1-3	CASSLGPASGNTIYF	TGTGCCAGCAGCTTGGGTCCAGCCTCTGGAAACACCATATATTTT
-	15	TRBD2	TRBV5-8	TRBJ2-1	CASFLSGSLYNEQFF	TGTGCCAGCTTCCTTAGCGGGAGTCTCTACAATGAGCAGTTCTTC
-	15	-	TRBV5-1	TRBJ1-2	CASSLNLPPADGYTF	TGCGCCAGCAGCTTGAATCTCCCCCCCGCGGATGGCTACACCTTC
-	17	TRBD2	TRBV10-1	TRBJ2-3	CASSETLAGYSADTQYF	TGCGCCAGCAGTGAGACCCTAGCGGGATATAGTGCAGATACGCAGTATTTT
-	16	-	TRBV5-6	TRBJ2-7	CASSLFSAYPTYEQYF	TGTGCCAGCAGCTTGTTTTCAGCTTATCCAACCTACGAGCAGTACTTC
once	15	-	TRBV5-1	TRBJ1-1	CASSRMGRMNTEAFF	TGCGCCAGCAGCCGGATGGGACGGATGAACACTGAAGCTTTCTTT
-	14	-	TRBV27	TRBJ2-7	CASSLWSGALEQYF	TGTGCCAGCAGTTTATGGTCGGGGGCCTTAGAGCAGTACTTC
-	13	-	TRBV6-6	TRBJ1-1	CASSYYFGAEAFF	TGTGCCAGCAGTTACTATTTTGGGGCTGAAGCTTTCTTT
-	14	-	TRBV28	TRBJ2-2	CASSLLVREGELFF	TGTGCCAGCAGTTTATTAGTCCGAGAGGGGGAGCTGTTTTTT
once	16	-	TRBV19	TRBJ2-1	CASSSRVPLSYNEQFF	TGTGCCAGTAGTTCAAGGGTACCCCTATCGTACAATGAGCAGTTCTTC
-	18	TRBD2	TRBV11-2	TRBJ2-5	CASSATAPSGRARETQYF	TGTGCCAGCAGCGCCACCGCCCCTAGCGGGAGGGCCAGAGAGACCCAGTACTTC
-	12	TRBD1	TRBV2	TRBJ1-4	CAGGQANEKLFF	TGTGCCGGGGGACAGGCTAATGAAAAACTGTTTTTT
-	15	TRBD1	TRBV7-2	TRBJ2-5	CASSLRGTGEETQYF	TGTGCCAGCAGCTTAAGGGGGACAGGGGAAGAGACCCAGTACTTC
-	15	-	TRBV11-2	TRBJ1-1	CASSLDPGTYTEAFF	TGTGCCAGCAGCTTAGATCCAGGGACTTACACTGAAGCTTTCTTT
once	13	-	TRBV5-4	TRBJ2-1	CASSYLQGYEQFF	TGTGCCAGCAGCTACTTACAGGGATATGAGCAGTTCTTC
-	15	-	TRBV5-6	TRBJ2-3	CASSLIGVSTDTQYF	TGTGCCAGCAGCTTGATCGGGGTCAGCACAGATACGCAGTATTTT
-	16	TRBD1	TRBV7-8	TRBJ2-7	CASSWLERTGAYEQYF	TGTGCCAGCAGCTGGCTTGAACGGACAGGAGCCTACGAGCAGTACTTC
-	15	TRBD1	TRBV5-4	TRBJ1-2	CASSFATGERYGYTF	TGTGCCAGCAGCTTCGCTACAGGGGAAAGGTATGGCTACACCTTC
-	13	-	TRBV6-5	TRBJ1-2	CASSPGDGYGYTF	TGTGCCAGCAGTCCAGGAGATGGGTATGGCTACACCTTC
-	17	-	TRBV11-2	TRBJ2-3	CASSRRQGAPSTDTQYF	TGTGCCAGCAGCCGCCGGCAGGGCGCCCCTAGCACAGATACGCAGTATTTT
few	12	-	TRBV2	TRBJ1-1	CASSGRNTEAFF	TGTGCCAGCAGTGGACGAAACACTGAAGCTTTCTTT
few	14	-	TRBV19	TRBJ2-7	CASSMTDSAYEQYF	TGTGCCAGTAGTATGACGGATTCCGCCTACGAGCAGTACTTC
-	13	-	TRBV30	TRBJ1-1	CAWSLQGGTEAFF	TGTGCCTGGAGTCTACAGGGCGGCACTGAAGCTTTCTTT
-	11	-	TRBV6-5	TRBJ1-4	CASSPGEKLFF	TGTGCCAGCTCCCCTGGCGAAAAACTGTTTTTT
once	13	-	TRBV5-1	TRBJ2-7	CASSLVGDLGQYF	TGCGCCAGCAGCTTGGTTGGGGATCTTGGGCAGTACTTC
-	13	-	TRBV19	TRBJ2-5	CASNRGAKETQYF	TGTGCCAGTAATCGGGGGGCGAAAGAGACCCAGTACTTC
-	14	-	TRBV7-9	TRBJ1-6	CASSLKMNNSPLHF	TGTGCCAGCAGTTTGAAGATGAATAATTCACCCCTCCACTTT
-	10	-	TRBV29-1	TRBJ2-7	CSVGDYEQYF	TGCAGCGTGGGGGATTACGAGCAGTACTTC
-	14	-	TRBV5-1	TRBJ1-5	CASSFMGASQPQHF	TGCGCCAGCAGCTTTATGGGGGCAAGTCAGCCCCAGCATTTT
-	17	TRBD2	TRBV9	TRBJ2-1	CASSVYGGGYAYNEQFF	TGTGCCAGCAGCGTATACGGCGGGGGGTACGCGTACAATGAGCAGTTCTTC
-	17	TRBD2	TRBV4-1	TRBJ2-3	CASSQPTASGGGNTQYF	TGCGCCAGCAGCCAACCTACCGCCAGCGGGGGGGGGAATACGCAGTATTTT
-	16	-	TRBV11-2	TRBJ1-5	CASTLAGGGSNQPQHF	TGTGCCAGCACCCTTGCGGGGGGTGGGAGCAATCAGCCCCAGCATTTT
-	15	-	TRBV16	TRBJ1-4	CASSRERGGDEKLFF	TGTGCCAGCAGCCGGGAACGCGGGGGGGATGAAAAACTGTTTTTT
-	14	TRBD1	TRBV5-4	TRBJ1-2	CASSLRSTGLGYTF	TGTGCCAGCAGCTTGAGGTCGACAGGGTTAGGCTACACCTTC
-	15	-	TRBV6-6	TRBJ1-1	CASRIGPPRDTEAFF	TGTGCCAGCAGGATCGGGCCCCCGAGAGACACTGAAGCTTTCTTT
-	14	TRBD1	TRBV6-5	TRBJ1-4	CASQTGTGNEKLFF	TGTGCCAGCCAGACAGGGACAGGGAATGAAAAACTGTTTTTT
-	15	-	TRBV7-3	TRBJ2-7	CASSLTGVGDYEQYF	TGTGCCAGCAGCTTAACAGGGGTCGGGGACTACGAGCAGTACTTC
-	16	TRBD1	TRBV27	TRBJ1-1	CASSLFETGETTEAFF	TGTGCCAGCAGTTTATTCGAGACAGGGGAGACCACTGAAGCTTTCTTT
-	16	-	TRBV5-6	TRBJ2-1	CASSRKGGKSYNEQFF	TGTGCCAGCAGCCGGAAGGGGGGGAAGTCCTACAATGAGCAGTTCTTC
-	15	-	TRBV7-2	TRBJ2-1	CASSNGMPLPNEQFF	TGTGCCAGCAGCAACGGGATGCCATTGCCCAATGAGCAGTTCTTC
-	18	TRBD1	TRBV7-2	TRBJ1-6	CASSLVWDRGFRNSPLHF	TGTGCCAGCAGCTTAGTTTGGGACAGGGGGTTCAGAAATTCACCCCTCCACTTT
-	17	-	TRBV9	TRBJ2-7	CASSETGTGVKGDEQYF	TGTGCCAGCAGCGAGACCGGGACTGGGGTAAAAGGCGACGAGCAGTACTTC
-	17	-	TRBV5-5	TRBJ2-3	CASSLGPGGRKTDTQYF	TGTGCCAGCAGCTTGGGGCCGGGCGGCAGGAAAACAGATACGCAGTATTTT
-	14	TRBD1	TRBV28	TRBJ2-1	CASSLMRQGGEQFF	TGTGCCAGCAGTTTAATGAGACAGGGGGGCGAGCAGTTCTTC